Presented here are 30 T cell receptor beta chains from one specimen sequenced in a study of shared clonotypes between healthy human individuals. Only in-frame clones appear in the TCRdb table, and some are missing; sequencing was by immunoSEQ multiplex PCR. The table lists some 630,000 clones, 55% to 75% of them singletons. The sample was memory CD4+ T cells sorted from blood. Documented subset: CD45RA-negative fraction. These receptors originate from a woman aged 25-40 years in good health.

The chain is built from TRBV2 and TRBJ2-1; tentatively, D is TRBD2 (5 bases). The CDR3 loop spans 16 amino acids. V lost 7 bases and J 7 bases, leaving 23 bases between the germline ends. Germline lookup yields CDR1 SNHLY and CDR2 FYNNEI. DNA for the CDR3: TGTGCCAGCATCCCTGTAAACGGGGTAGCCGATAATGAGCAGTTCTTC. Its protein is CASIPVNGVADNEQFF. Drawing the rest from reference TRBV2 and TRBJ2-1, the complete variable domain is EPEVTQTPSHQVTQMGQEVILRCVPISNHLYFYWYRQILGQKVEFLVSFYNNEISEKSEIFDDQFSVERPDGSNFTLKIRSTKLEDSAMYFCASIPVNGVADNEQFFGPGTRLTVL.

This clone showed up just a few times. Other DNA sequences in this specimen translate into the identical CDR3. The chain is built from TRBV5-4 and TRBJ2-5; 12 positions agree with TRBD2. V was clipped by 4 bases and J by 4 bases; unmatched bases: 5. Germline CDR1 SGHNT, CDR2 YYREEE (reference sequence). The CDR3 contains 15 residues. CDR3 in DNA: TGTGCCAGCAGCCTAGCGGGAGGGCCCGGAGAGACCCAGTACTTC. It specifies CASSLAGGPGETQYF.

The V call is TRBV7-9, the J call TRBJ2-7; D might be TRBD1 (5 bases). The V and J ends lost 8 bases and 2 bases respectively, with 13 bases between them. The CDR3 has 13 amino acids. Looked up from germline, CDR1 is SEHNR and CDR2 is FQNEAQ (reference sequence). CDR3 amino acids: CASGVQEAYEQYF. The CDR3 nucleotides are TGTGCCAGCGGGGTACAGGAAGCCTACGAGCAGTACTTC.

This clone was found once. This chain joins TRBV5-4 and TRBJ1-1; no firm D call. In germline, CDR1 is SGHNT, CDR2 YYREEE (reference sequence). Trimming stripped 0 bases from V and 1 base from J, with 7 bases between. The CDR3 contains 14 residues. As DNA, the CDR3 is TGTGCCAGCAGCTTGGACAGCTCGAACACTGAAGCTTTCTTT. This translates into CASSLDSSNTEAFF.

This chain links TRBV29-1 with TRBJ1-4, with 12 bases aligning to TRBD1. CDR3 size: 13 residues. After removal of 6 bases from V and 10 bases from J, the junction contained 6 bases not matched to a gene. From germline, CDR1 is SQVTM and CDR2 ANQGSEA. The CDR3 DNA reads as TGCAGCGTGGGGGACAGGGGGCAGGGAAAACTGTTTTTT. This sequence encodes CSVGDRGQGKLFF.

V usage is TRBV11-2 and J usage is TRBJ1-5; no clear D gene. CDR3 size: 13 residues. Germline values: CDR1 SGHAT, CDR2 FQNNGV. V lost 2 bases, J lost 5 bases, and 7 bases lay in between. The CDR3 nucleotides read TGTGCCAGCAGCTTATTGCTCGATCAGCCCCAGCATTTT. This gives the protein CASSLLLDQPQHF.

This chain connects TRBV11-2 to TRBJ1-4; D ambiguous. Deletions cut 0 bases from V and 4 bases from J, with 6 bases between. The CDR3 has 14 residues. CDR1 is SGHAT, CDR2 FQNNGV, per germline. The CDR3 DNA follows: TGTGCCAGCAGCTTAGATACGTTTAATGAAAAACTGTTTTTT. Amino acids: CASSLDTFNEKLFF.

V is TRBV10-3 and J is TRBJ2-7; D remains unclear. The CDR3 is made up of 13 amino acids. CDR1 and CDR2 (germline): ENHRY, SYGVKD. V was pared by 3 bases and J by 1 base, with 7 bases between. The CDR3 reads CAISDTPSYEQYF. Written as DNA, the CDR3 is TGTGCCATCAGTGACACCCCATCCTACGAGCAGTACTTC.

V gene TRBV7-6 combines with J gene TRBJ2-3; 8 bases align to TRBD1. The germline gives CDR1 SGHVS, CDR2 FNYEAQ. J gave up 0 bases and V 5 bases, and 7 bases lay outside the gene matches. The CDR3 spans 16 residues. The CDR3 sequence is CASSPYRTGSTDTQYF. Written as DNA, the CDR3 is TGTGCCAGCAGCCCCTACCGGACAGGGAGCACAGATACGCAGTATTTT.

The chain employs TRBV5-4 and TRBJ1-3; TRBD1 is a possible D gene (5 bases). Germline V gene sequence: CDR1 SGHNT, CDR2 YYREEE (reference sequence). Deletions cut 0 bases from V and 1 base from J, with 14 bases between. The CDR3 extends over 17 amino acids. The CDR3 spells CASSLDPGRRSGNTIYF. CDR3 sequence (DNA): TGTGCCAGCAGCTTGGATCCAGGGCGAAGGTCTGGAAACACCATATATTTT.

There are a few counts of this clone. The chain is built from TRBV28 and TRBJ1-2, with D hard to call. V lost 4 bases and J lost 6, with 12 bases in between. CDR3 length: 13 amino acids. CDR1 and CDR2 (germline): MDHEN, SYDVKM. DNA of the CDR3: TGTGCCAGCAGTTCCGTAAACCGGGATGGCTACACCTTC. It is translated as CASSSVNRDGYTF.

V is TRBV5-1 and J is TRBJ2-1; 14 nucleotides align to TRBD2. The junction had 7 bases not matched to a gene; V was cut back by 4 bases and J by 4 bases. Germline CDR1 is SGHRS and CDR2 is YFSETQ. The CDR3 spans 17 residues. The CDR3 region has the DNA TGCGCCAGCAGCCAAGGGACTAGCGGGAGCTGGTACAATGAGCAGTTCTTC. Translated, it gives CASSQGTSGSWYNEQFF.

This chain links TRBV11-2 with TRBJ1-1; D gene unclear. The CDR3 contains 13 residues. Trimming removed 3 bases from V and 4 bases from J, with 9 bases in between. From germline, CDR1 is SGHAT and CDR2 FQNNGV. This CDR3 is CASSFQGSTEAFF. DNA for the CDR3: TGTGCCAGCAGCTTTCAAGGGAGCACTGAAGCTTTCTTT.

This chain uses TRBV6-5 with TRBJ2-1; 11 nucleotides line up with TRBD2. The CDR3 is made up of 16 amino acids. The J segment lost 8 bases and the V segment lost 4 bases, leaving 10 bases of the junction unmatched. The V gene's germline CDR1 is MNHEY and CDR2 SVGAGI. CDR3 DNA: TGTGCCAGCAGTTCCCCTACTAGCGGGAGTGTCCATGAGCAGTTCTTC. Its protein product is CASSSPTSGSVHEQFF.

This sequence joins TRBV19 and TRBJ2-2; 8 bases match TRBD2. The CDR3 contains 16 residues. The germline CDR1 and CDR2 sequences are LNHDA and SQIVND (reference sequence). V was pared by 2 bases and J by 4 bases, with 6 bases of the junction left unmatched. The CDR3 DNA follows: TGTGCCAGTAGTATAAGAAGCGGGAGAGCCACCGGGGAGCTGTTTTTT. It yields the protein CASSIRSGRATGELFF. The full variable domain, with the rest looked up from reference TRBV19 and TRBJ2-2, is DGGITQSPKYLFRKEGQNVTLSCEQNLNHDAMYWYRQDPGQGLRLIYYSQIVNDFQKGDIAEGYSVSREKKESFPLTVTSAQKNPTAFYLCASSIRSGRATGELFFGEGSRLTVL.

In nucleotides, the CDR3 is TGTGCCAGCAGCTTAGGACTAGCGGGAGTGATCGGAGAGCAGTTCTTC. This codes for CASSLGLAGVIGEQFF. V usage is TRBV11-2 and J usage is TRBJ2-1; TRBD2 aligns across 12 bases. Per the germline V gene, CDR1 is SGHAT and CDR2 is FQNNGV. CDR3 size: 16 residues. J was trimmed by 10 bases and V by 1 base; bases with no gene match: 8.

The V and J genes are TRBV28 and TRBJ1-5; D ambiguous. Germline V gene lookup returns CDR1 MDHEN and CDR2 SYDVKM. Trimming removed 2 bases at V and 4 bases at J, with 9 bases between. The CDR3 runs 14 residues. The CDR3 DNA reads TGTGCCAGCAGTTTAAATCATCCGAATCAGCCCCAGCATTTT. The encoded protein is CASSLNHPNQPQHF.

This chain links TRBV5-6 with TRBJ2-3, with D perhaps TRBD2 (6 bases). The germline V gene has CDR1 SGHDT and CDR2 YYEEEE. The V end lost 1 base, the J end lost 6 bases, and 18 bases lay between the germline ends. The CDR3 totals 16 residues. DNA for the CDR3: TGTGCCAGCAGCTTGTTCGGGACTCCAAACACGGATACGCAGTATTTT. Encoded protein: CASSLFGTPNTDTQYF.

This clone occurred once. The rearrangement uses TRBV21-1 and TRBJ2-1; TRBD2, as called in the table, went unchecked against the DNA. TRBV21-1 is shown as a pseudogene. The CDR3 is 19 amino acids. For the CDR3, the DNA is TGTGCCAGCAGCAAAAGAAATGCGGGACTAGCGGGTCTTTACAATGAGCAGTTCTTC. It translates to CASSKRNAGLAGLYNEQFF.

This chain links TRBV18 with TRBJ2-7; 12 nucleotides line up with TRBD1. V dropped 6 bases and J dropped 4; count of bases not matched to a gene: 7. The length of the CDR3 is 15 residues. Germline V gene data show CDR1 as KGHSH and CDR2 as LQKENI. CDR3 nucleotide sequence: TGTGCCAGCTCTCCCGGGACAGGGGGCCTATACGAGCAGTACTTC. Translated: CASSPGTGGLYEQYF.

To note about this clone: The identical CDR3 is also encoded by other nucleotide sequences in the sample. The chain has TRBV19 and TRBJ2-4; no firm D call. The CDR3 spans 14 residues. Trimming stripped 1 base from V and 1 base from J, with 5 bases between. CDR1 and CDR2 (germline): LNHDA, SQIVND (reference sequence). In DNA, the CDR3 is TGTGCCAGTAGTATAGGGGCGGCCAAAAACATTCAGTACTTC. It yields the protein CASSIGAAKNIQYF. Variable domain in full (rest from reference TRBV19 and TRBJ2-4): DGGITQSPKYLFRKEGQNVTLSCEQNLNHDAMYWYRQDPGQGLRLIYYSQIVNDFQKGDIAEGYSVSREKKESFPLTVTSAQKNPTAFYLCASSIGAAKNIQYFGAGTRLSVL.

The chain uses TRBV15 and TRBJ1-1, with unresolved D. This CDR3 is built from 14 residues. V lost 1 base to trimming and J lost 4 bases, with 10 bases between them. Germline V gene lookup returns CDR1 LNHNV and CDR2 YYDKDF (reference sequence). DNA of the CDR3: TGTGCCACCAGCAGAGCTGCGGATTCCACTGAAGCTTTCTTT. This sequence encodes CATSRAADSTEAFF.

The CDR3 is CASRGLAGGPSGHEQFF. The CDR3, as DNA: TGTGCCAGCAGGGGACTAGCGGGAGGTCCTTCTGGTCATGAGCAGTTCTTC. The chain joins TRBV28 to TRBJ2-1, with 15 bases identical to TRBD2. Germline V CDR1 and CDR2: MDHEN, SYDVKM. This CDR3 comprises 17 residues. With V trimmed by 6 bases and J by 8 bases, 11 bases remained unmatched.

This rearrangement joins TRBV5-1 to TRBJ2-1; TRBD2 might be the D (6 bases). This CDR3 is built from 15 residues. With 1 base removed from V and 7 bases from J, the gap between germline ends came to 15 bases. Germline CDR1 is SGHRS and CDR2 is YFSETQ. The CDR3 DNA is TGCGCCAGCAGCTTGACGGGAGAGGTCAAGAATGAGCAGTTCTTC. It is translated as CASSLTGEVKNEQFF.

The DNA for the CDR3 is TGTGCCAGTAGTGTTCAACAGGGTGAAAGCAATCAGCCCCAGCATTTT. It is translated as CASSVQQGESNQPQHF. This chain joins TRBV19 and TRBJ1-5, with D possibly matching TRBD1 (6 bases). V dropped 5 bases and J dropped 1 base, with 15 bases sitting between them. This CDR3 contains 16 residues. Looked up from germline, CDR1 is LNHDA and CDR2 is SQIVND (reference sequence).

The chain carries TRBV27 and TRBJ1-1; D is unclear. The germline V gene encodes CDR1 MNHEY and CDR2 SMNVEV (reference sequence). This CDR3 has 14 residues. Trimming pared 2 bases from V and 3 bases from J, leaving 10 bases between. CDR3 sequence reads: CASSLRVLDTEAFF. In DNA, the CDR3 is TGTGCCAGCAGTTTAAGGGTATTGGACACTGAAGCTTTCTTT.

This chain connects TRBV5-1 to TRBJ2-1, with D possibly matching TRBD1 (6 bases). The length of the CDR3 is 14 residues. V shed 4 bases and J shed 9 bases, with 17 bases lying between them. Germline-derived CDR1 and CDR2 are SGHRS and YFSETQ. DNA for the CDR3: TGCGCCAGCAGCCCCACAGGGTACATCACTGAGCAGTTCTTC. It translates to CASSPTGYITEQFF.

The chain carries TRBV28 and TRBJ1-1; D remains ambiguous. The germline CDR1 and CDR2 sequences are MDHEN and SYDVKM. Trimming pared 11 bases from V and 0 bases from J, leaving 10 bases between. This CDR3 has 12 residues. CDR3 in DNA: TGTGCCGGTCGACGGTTGAACACTGAAGCTTTCTTT. This sequence encodes CAGRRLNTEAFF.

This clone was recorded once. This chain connects TRBV18 to TRBJ1-1, with 7 bases identical to TRBD1. Germline V gene data show CDR1 as KGHSH and CDR2 as LQKENI. The CDR3 is made up of 16 amino acids. With 3 bases clipped from V and 8 bases from J, the junction kept 15 bases outside the gene matches. The CDR3 is CASSPFVNRDRVEAFF. CDR3 bases: TGTGCCAGCTCACCTTTTGTCAACCGGGACAGAGTAGAAGCTTTCTTT.

The V call is TRBV18, the J call TRBJ2-6; no clear D. The CDR3 is made up of 15 amino acids. CDR1 and CDR2 from the germline V gene are KGHSH and LQKENI. Trimming took 3 bases from V and 2 from J, leaving 8 bases between them. CDR3: CASSPWEPGANVLTF. The CDR3, as DNA: TGTGCCAGCTCACCGTGGGAACCTGGGGCCAACGTCCTGACTTTC.